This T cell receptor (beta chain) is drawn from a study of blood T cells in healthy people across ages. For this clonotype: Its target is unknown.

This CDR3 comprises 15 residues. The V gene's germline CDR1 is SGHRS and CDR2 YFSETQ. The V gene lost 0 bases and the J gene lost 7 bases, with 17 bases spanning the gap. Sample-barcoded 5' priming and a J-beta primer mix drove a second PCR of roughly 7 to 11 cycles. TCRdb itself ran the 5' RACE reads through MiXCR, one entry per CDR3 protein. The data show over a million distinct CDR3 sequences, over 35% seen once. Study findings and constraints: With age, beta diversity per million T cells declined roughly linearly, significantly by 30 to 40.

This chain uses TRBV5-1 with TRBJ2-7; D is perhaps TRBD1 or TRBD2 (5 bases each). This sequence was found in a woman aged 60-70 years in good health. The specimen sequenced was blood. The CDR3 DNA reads TGCGCCAGCAGCTTGGGTCCCGGGACCGATTGGGAGCAGTACTTC. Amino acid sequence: CASSLGPGTDWEQYF.